Shown below are 6 T cell receptor beta chains from a single sample sequenced in a study of T cells expressing NK-cell markers (dated by TCRdb to 2020 to 2022). The protocol used for the library was 5' RACE. The data were produced on an Illumina HiSeq 2000. TCRdb reprocessed the reads, and each CDR3 protein sequence is entered once, without DNA. The sample's own table lists 550,000 to 600,000 distinct CDR3 sequences. 3.5% to 4.5% of the sample comes from the top ten. Sequencing was carried out using blood T cells: a sorted CD56 or NKG2C T cell subset, CD4+ or CD8+ T cells, or bulk PBMC T cells (not recorded which). The receptors were gathered from a man aged 18 to 30 in good health. Donor details come from another sample of the same person, matched by shared clones.

The chain joins TRBV12-3 or TRBV12-4 to TRBJ2-1; TCRdb indicates TRBD1, and absent DNA this call remains unverified. This CDR3 contains 14 residues. The CDR3 is CASLQGPPNNEQFF.

This chain links TRBV7-9 with TRBJ2-7; TCRdb returns TRBD1, unconfirmable since there is no DNA. This CDR3 comprises 14 residues. Germline-derived CDR1 and CDR2 are SEHNR and FQNEAQ (reference sequence). The CDR3 sequence is CASSPRLGSYEQYF.

This sequence joins TRBV19 and TRBJ2-1; TCRdb's assignment of TRBD1 cannot be checked, as there is no DNA. This CDR3 has 15 residues. Germline CDR1 and CDR2: LNHDA and SQIVND (reference sequence). The CDR3 here is CVSIPDKSSYNEQFF.

This rearrangement joins TRBV5-6 to TRBJ2-3; TCRdb reports TRBD2, a call that lacks DNA to check it against. The CDR3 is made up of 13 amino acids. Per germline, CDR1 SGHDT and CDR2 YYEEEE. The CDR3 spells CASSPRGTDIQYF.

This chain uses TRBV19 with TRBJ2-1; TCRdb designates TRBD1, a call that cannot be tested without DNA. The V gene's germline CDR1 is LNHDA and CDR2 SQIVND (reference sequence). CDR3 length: 12 residues. CDR3: CASSTGDRPRFF.

The rearrangement links TRBV7-2 to TRBJ2-7; TCRdb lists TRBD2, though no DNA is available to test this call. Germline V lookup: CDR1 SGHTA, CDR2 FQGNSA. The CDR3 length is 17 residues. The CDR3 here is CASSSRTGLAGSYEQYF.